This T cell receptor beta chain was recovered during a study of CD8 T cells in ankylosing spondylitis. General study results and limits: The authors found the disease-linked clones to be CD8+ and relatively rare in peripheral blood.

TCRdb passed the 5' RACE reads through MiXCR, listing each CDR3 protein once. The sample includes under 300,000 distinct CDR3 sequences, around 10% seen only once; the top ten take less than 8%. This clonotype was seen at least ten times. Antigen: not known. The sample taken for sequencing was blood, either unsorted or a sorted T cell fraction (not recorded which). The receptor was isolated from a male donor with ankylosing spondylitis or in good health (not recorded which).

Here the CDR3 reads CASSGDYEQYF. CDR3 coding DNA: TGCGCCAGCTCGGGCGACTACGAGCAGTACTTC. This sequence joins TRBV5-1 and TRBJ2-7, with D hard to call. The CDR3 consists of 11 residues. The V gene's germline CDR1 is SGHRS and CDR2 YFSETQ. V was cut by 7 bases and J by 3 bases, with 8 bases left in between.